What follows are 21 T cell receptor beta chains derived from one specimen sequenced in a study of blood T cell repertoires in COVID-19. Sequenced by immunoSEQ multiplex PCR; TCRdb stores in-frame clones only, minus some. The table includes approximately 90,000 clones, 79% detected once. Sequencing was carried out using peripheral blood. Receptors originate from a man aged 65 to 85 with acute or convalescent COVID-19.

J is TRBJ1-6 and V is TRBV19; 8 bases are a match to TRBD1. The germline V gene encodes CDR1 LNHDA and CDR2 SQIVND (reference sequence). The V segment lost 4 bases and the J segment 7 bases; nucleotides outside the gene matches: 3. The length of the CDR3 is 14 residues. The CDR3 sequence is CASSTTGANSPLHF. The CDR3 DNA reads TGTGCCAGTAGTACGACAGGGGCAAATTCACCCCTCCACTTT. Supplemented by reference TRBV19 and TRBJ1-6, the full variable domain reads DGGITQSPKYLFRKEGQNVTLSCEQNLNHDAMYWYRQDPGQGLRLIYYSQIVNDFQKGDIAEGYSVSREKKESFPLTVTSAQKNPTAFYLCASSTTGANSPLHFGNGTRLTVT.

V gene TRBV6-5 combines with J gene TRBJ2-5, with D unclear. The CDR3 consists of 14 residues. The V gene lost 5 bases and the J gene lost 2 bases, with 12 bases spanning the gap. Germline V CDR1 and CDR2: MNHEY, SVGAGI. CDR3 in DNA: TGTGCCAGCAGTCGCACGTCAGTGCAAGAGACCCAGTACTTC. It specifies CASSRTSVQETQYF.

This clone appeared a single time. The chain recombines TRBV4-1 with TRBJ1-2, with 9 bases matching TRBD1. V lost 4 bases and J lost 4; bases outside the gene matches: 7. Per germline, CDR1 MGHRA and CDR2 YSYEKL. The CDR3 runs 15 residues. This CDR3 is CASSPWTGDGYGYTF. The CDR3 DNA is TGCGCCAGCAGCCCATGGACAGGGGACGGCTATGGCTACACCTTC.

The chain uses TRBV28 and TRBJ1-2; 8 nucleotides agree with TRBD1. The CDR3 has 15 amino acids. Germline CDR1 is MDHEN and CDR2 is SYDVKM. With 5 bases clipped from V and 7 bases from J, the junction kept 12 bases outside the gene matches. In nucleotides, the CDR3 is TGTGCCAGCAGTCTCCCCATTGGACAGGGCTCTGGCTACACCTTC. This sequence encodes CASSLPIGQGSGYTF.

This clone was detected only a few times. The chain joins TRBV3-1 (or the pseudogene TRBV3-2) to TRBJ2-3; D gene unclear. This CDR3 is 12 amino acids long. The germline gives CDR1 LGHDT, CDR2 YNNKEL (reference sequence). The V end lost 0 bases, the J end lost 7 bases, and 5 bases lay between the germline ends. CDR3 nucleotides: TGTGCCAGCAGCCAAGAATCTTATACGCAGTATTTT. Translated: CASSQESYTQYF.

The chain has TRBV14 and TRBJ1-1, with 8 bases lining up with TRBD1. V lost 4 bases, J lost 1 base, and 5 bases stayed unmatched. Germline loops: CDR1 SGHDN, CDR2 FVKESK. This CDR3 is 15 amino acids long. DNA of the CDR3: TGTGCCAGCAGCCTCCGGACAGGGAGGAACACTGAAGCTTTCTTT. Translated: CASSLRTGRNTEAFF.

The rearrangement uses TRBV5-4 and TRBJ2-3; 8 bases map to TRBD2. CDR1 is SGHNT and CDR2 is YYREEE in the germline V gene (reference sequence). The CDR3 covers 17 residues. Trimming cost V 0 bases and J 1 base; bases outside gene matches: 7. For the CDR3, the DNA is TGTGCCAGCAGCTTGGCCGGGCTAGCGGGTGGCACAGATACGCAGTATTTT. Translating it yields CASSLAGLAGGTDTQYF.

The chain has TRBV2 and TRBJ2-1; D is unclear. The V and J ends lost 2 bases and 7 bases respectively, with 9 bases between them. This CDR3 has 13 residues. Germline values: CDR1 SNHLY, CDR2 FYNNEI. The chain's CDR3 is CASSEREWNEQFF. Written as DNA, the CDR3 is TGTGCCAGCAGTGAAAGAGAGTGGAATGAGCAGTTCTTC.

For the CDR3, the DNA is TGTGCCAGCAGCCCCAAACAGGGTGCGGCCAAAAACATTCAGTACTTC. Protein sequence: CASSPKQGAAKNIQYF. This rearrangement joins TRBV5-5 to TRBJ2-4; perhaps TRBD1 as D (6 bases). The V gene lost 4 bases and the J gene lost 1 base, with 15 bases spanning the gap. The CDR3 runs 16 residues. The V gene's germline CDR1 is SGHKS and CDR2 YYEKEE (reference sequence).

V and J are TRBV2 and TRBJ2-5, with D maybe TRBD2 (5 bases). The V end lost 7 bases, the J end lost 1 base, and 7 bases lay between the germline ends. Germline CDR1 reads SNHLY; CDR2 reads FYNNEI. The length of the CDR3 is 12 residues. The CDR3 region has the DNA TGTGCCAGCACCGGGGTCCAAGAGACCCAGTACTTC. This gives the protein CASTGVQETQYF.

CDR3 in DNA: TGTGCCAGCAGCTTAGCTGTGGCAGGGGCTACTATGAACACTGAAGCTTTCTTT. Translated, it gives CASSLAVAGATMNTEAFF. The rearrangement uses TRBV7-6 and TRBJ1-1; D may be TRBD1 (6 bases). CDR1 and CDR2 (germline): SGHVS, FNYEAQ. V dropped 0 bases and J dropped 0 bases, with 17 bases sitting between them. The CDR3 sequence is 18 residues long.

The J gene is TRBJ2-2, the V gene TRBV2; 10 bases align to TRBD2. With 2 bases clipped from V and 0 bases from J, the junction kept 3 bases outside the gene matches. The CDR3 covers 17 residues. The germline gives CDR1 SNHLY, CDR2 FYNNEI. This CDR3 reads CASSEPSGGPNTGELFF. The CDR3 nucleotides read TGTGCCAGCAGTGAACCTAGCGGGGGACCGAACACCGGGGAGCTGTTTTTT.

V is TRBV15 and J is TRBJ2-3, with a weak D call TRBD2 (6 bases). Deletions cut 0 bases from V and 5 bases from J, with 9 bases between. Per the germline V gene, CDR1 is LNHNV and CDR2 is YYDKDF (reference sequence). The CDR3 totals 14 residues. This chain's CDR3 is CATSRDRGLDTQYF. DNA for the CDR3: TGTGCCACCAGCAGAGATCGGGGGTTAGATACGCAGTATTTT. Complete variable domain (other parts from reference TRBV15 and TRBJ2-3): DAMVIQNPRYQVTQFGKPVTLSCSQTLNHNVMYWYQQKSSQAPKLLFHYYDKDFNNEADTPDNFQSRRPNTSFCFLDIRSPGLGDTAMYLCATSRDRGLDTQYFGPGTRLTVL.

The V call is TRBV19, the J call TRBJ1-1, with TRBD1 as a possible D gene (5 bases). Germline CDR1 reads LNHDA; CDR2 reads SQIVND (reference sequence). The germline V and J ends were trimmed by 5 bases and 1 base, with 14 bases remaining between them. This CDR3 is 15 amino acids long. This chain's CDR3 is CASSPDSKRNTEAFF. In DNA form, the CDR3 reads TGTGCCAGTAGTCCAGACAGTAAGAGGAACACTGAAGCTTTCTTT.

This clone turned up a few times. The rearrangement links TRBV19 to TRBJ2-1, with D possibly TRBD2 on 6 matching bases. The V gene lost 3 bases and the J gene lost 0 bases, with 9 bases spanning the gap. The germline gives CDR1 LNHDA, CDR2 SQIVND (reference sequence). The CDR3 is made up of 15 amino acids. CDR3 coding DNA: TGTGCCAGTAGTATTGCCGGGGGCTCCTACAATGAGCAGTTCTTC. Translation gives CASSIAGGSYNEQFF.

CDR3: CASSRTGARAKNIQYF. The CDR3 DNA reads TGTGCCAGTAGTAGGACAGGGGCGCGGGCCAAAAACATTCAGTACTTC. The gene calls are TRBV19 and TRBJ2-4; TRBD1 aligns across 9 bases. V lost 4 bases and J lost 1; bases outside the gene matches: 5. Germline V gives CDR1 LNHDA, CDR2 SQIVND (reference sequence). The CDR3 covers 16 residues.

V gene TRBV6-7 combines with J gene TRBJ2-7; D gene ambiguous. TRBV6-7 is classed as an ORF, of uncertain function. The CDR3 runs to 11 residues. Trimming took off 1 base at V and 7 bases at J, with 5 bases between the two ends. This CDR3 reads CASSYCPEQYF. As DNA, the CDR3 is TGTGCCAGCAGTTACTGTCCTGAGCAGTACTTC.

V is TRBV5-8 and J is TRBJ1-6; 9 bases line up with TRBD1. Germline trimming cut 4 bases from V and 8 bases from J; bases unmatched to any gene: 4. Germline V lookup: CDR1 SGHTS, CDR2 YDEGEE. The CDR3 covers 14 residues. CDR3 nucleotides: TGTGCCAGCAGCCACAGGGGGCAAGATTCACCCCTCCACTTT. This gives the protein CASSHRGQDSPLHF.

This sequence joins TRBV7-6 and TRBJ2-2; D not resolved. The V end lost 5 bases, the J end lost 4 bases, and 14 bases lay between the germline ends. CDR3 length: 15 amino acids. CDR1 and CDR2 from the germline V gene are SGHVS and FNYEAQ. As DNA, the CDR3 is TGTGCCAGCAGCCTTACAATAGCTCCCACCGGGGAGCTGTTTTTT. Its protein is CASSLTIAPTGELFF.

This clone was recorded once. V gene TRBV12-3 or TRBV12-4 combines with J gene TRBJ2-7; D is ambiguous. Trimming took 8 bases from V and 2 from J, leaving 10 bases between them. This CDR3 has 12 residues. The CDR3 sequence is CASSHSTYEQYF. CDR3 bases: TGTGCCAGCTCCCACAGCACCTACGAGCAGTACTTC.

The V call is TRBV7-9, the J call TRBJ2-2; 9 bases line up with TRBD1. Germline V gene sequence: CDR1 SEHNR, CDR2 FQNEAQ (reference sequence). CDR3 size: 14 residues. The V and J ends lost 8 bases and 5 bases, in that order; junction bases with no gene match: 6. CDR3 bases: TGTGCCAGCGGTGGACAGGGGAGAACCGGGGAGCTGTTTTTT. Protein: CASGGQGRTGELFF.